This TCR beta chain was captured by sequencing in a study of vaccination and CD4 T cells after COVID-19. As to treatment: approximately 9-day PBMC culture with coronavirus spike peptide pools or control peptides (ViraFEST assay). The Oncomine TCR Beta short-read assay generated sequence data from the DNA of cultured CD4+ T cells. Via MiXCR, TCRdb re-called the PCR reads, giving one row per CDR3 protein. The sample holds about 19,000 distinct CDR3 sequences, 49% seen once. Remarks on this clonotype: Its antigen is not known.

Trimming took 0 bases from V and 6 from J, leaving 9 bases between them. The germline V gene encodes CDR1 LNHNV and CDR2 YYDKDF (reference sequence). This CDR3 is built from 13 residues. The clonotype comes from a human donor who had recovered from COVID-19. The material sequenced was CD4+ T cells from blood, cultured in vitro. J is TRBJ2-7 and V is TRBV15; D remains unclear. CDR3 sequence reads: CATSREQTPEQYF. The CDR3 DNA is TGTGCCACCAGCAGAGAACAAACGCCCGAGCAGTACTTC.